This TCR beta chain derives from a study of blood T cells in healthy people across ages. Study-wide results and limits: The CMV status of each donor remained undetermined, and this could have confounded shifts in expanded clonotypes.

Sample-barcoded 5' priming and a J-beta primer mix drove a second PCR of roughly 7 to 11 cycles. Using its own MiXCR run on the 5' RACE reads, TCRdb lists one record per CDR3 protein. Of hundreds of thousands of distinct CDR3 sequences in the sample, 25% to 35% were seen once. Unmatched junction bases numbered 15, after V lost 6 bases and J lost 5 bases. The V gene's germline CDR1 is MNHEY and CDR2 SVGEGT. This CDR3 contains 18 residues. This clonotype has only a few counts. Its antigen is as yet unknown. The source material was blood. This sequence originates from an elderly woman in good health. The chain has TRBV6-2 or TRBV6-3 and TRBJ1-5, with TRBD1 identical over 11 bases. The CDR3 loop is CASSSNLRLDRGHQPQHF. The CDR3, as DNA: TGTGCCAGCAGCTCTAACCTGCGGTTGGACAGGGGGCATCAGCCCCAGCATTTT.